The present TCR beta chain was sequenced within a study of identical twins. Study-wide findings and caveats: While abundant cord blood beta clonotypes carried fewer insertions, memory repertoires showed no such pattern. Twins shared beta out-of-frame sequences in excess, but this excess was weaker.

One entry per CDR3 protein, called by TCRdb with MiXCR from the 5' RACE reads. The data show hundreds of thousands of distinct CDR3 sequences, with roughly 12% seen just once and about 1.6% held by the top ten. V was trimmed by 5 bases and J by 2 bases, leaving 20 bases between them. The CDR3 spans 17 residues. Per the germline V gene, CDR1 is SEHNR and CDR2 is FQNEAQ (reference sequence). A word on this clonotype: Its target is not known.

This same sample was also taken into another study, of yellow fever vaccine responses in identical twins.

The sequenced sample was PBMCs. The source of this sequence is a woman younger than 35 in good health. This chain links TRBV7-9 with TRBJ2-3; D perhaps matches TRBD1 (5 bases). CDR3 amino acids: CASSPGWQGKSTDTQYF. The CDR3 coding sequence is TGTGCCAGCAGCCCAGGCTGGCAGGGCAAATCCACAGATACGCAGTATTTT.